Shown below are 23 T cell receptor beta chains from a single sample sequenced in a study of T cell responses to AZD1222 COVID-19 vaccine. Profiling relied on immunoSEQ multiplex PCR, and the TCRdb table lists in-frame clones only, not all of them. The sample carries approximately 96,000 clones, 80% to 95% recorded once. This specimen consisted of peripheral blood, obtained 28 days after the second AZD1222 dose. The receptors shown here come from an adult who received the AZD1222 COVID-19 vaccine.

The chain combines TRBV10-3 with TRBJ2-1; TRBD2 aligns across 8 bases. With V trimmed by 9 bases and J by 4 bases, 26 bases remained unmatched. The CDR3 extends over 20 amino acids. CDR1 and CDR2 from the germline V gene are ENHRY and SYGVKD. The CDR3 region is CAMSPGMQYSGIHLYNEQFF. The DNA for the CDR3 is TGTGCCATGAGTCCCGGGATGCAATATAGCGGGATCCATCTTTACAATGAGCAGTTCTTC.

The sample holds a few counts of this clone. This rearrangement joins TRBV3-1 (or the pseudogene TRBV3-2) to TRBJ1-2; TRBD1 might be the D (5 bases). V was pared by 4 bases and J by 8 bases, with 14 bases between. The germline CDR1 and CDR2 sequences are LGHDT and YNNKEL (reference sequence). The length of the CDR3 is 13 residues. CDR3 sequence reads: CASSPRRDGGYTF. The CDR3, as DNA: TGTGCCAGCAGCCCTCGACGGGACGGGGGCTACACCTTC.

The chain couples TRBV9 to TRBJ1-2; TRBD1 matches 9 bases. The length of the CDR3 is 15 residues. The germline gives CDR1 SGDLS, CDR2 YYNGEE. V was pared by 0 bases and J by 4 bases, with 4 bases of the junction left unmatched. The CDR3 loop is CASSVATGGAYGYTF. CDR3 nucleotide sequence: TGTGCCAGCAGCGTAGCGACAGGGGGGGCCTATGGCTACACCTTC.

The chain links TRBV11-3 to TRBJ2-1; 11 positions match TRBD1. CDR1 and CDR2 (germline): SGHNT, YENEEA. The CDR3 spans 15 residues. With 4 bases clipped from V and 5 bases from J, the junction kept 4 bases outside the gene matches. CDR3 region: CASSYGTGGNNEQFF. DNA for the CDR3: TGTGCCAGCAGCTACGGGACAGGGGGGAACAATGAGCAGTTCTTC. The full variable domain, its missing parts supplied by reference TRBV11-3 and TRBJ2-1, is EAGVVQSPRYKIIEKKQPVAFWCNPISGHNTLYWYLQNLGQGPELLIRYENEEAVDDSQLPKDRFSAERLKGVDSTLKIQPAELGDSAVYLCASSYGTGGNNEQFFGPGTRLTVL.

The chain recombines TRBV19 with TRBJ1-6; 10 positions match TRBD1. Per germline, CDR1 LNHDA and CDR2 SQIVND (reference sequence). The CDR3 contains 14 residues. V trimming: 11 bases; J trimming: 4 bases; junction bases outside the gene matches: 5. The CDR3 DNA reads TGTGCCTGCCGACAGGGGGCATATAATTCACCCCTCCACTTT. Protein sequence: CACRQGAYNSPLHF.

The chain couples TRBV6-1 to TRBJ2-7, with TRBD1 as a possible D gene (6 bases). V was clipped by 6 bases and J by 0 bases, with 18 bases between them. The germline V gene encodes CDR1 MNHNS and CDR2 SASEGT. The CDR3 has 16 residues. This chain's CDR3 is CASREMGTQSSYEQYF. In nucleotides, the CDR3 is TGTGCCAGCAGGGAAATGGGGACACAGAGCTCCTACGAGCAGTACTTC.

The V gene is TRBV5-4, the J gene TRBJ2-7; TRBD2 agrees at 9 bases. In germline, CDR1 is SGHNT, CDR2 YYREEE (reference sequence). The CDR3 runs to 15 residues. With 4 bases clipped from V and 5 bases from J, the junction kept 10 bases outside the gene matches. CDR3 nucleotide sequence: TGTGCCAGCAGCCCGACTAGCGGATTTAGCGACGAGCAGTACTTC. Residues: CASSPTSGFSDEQYF.

The chain couples TRBV10-3 to TRBJ1-4, with D unresolved. V was shortened by 3 bases and J by 4 bases, with 9 bases between the two germline ends. Germline V CDR1 and CDR2: ENHRY, SYGVKD. The CDR3 consists of 14 residues. CDR3 sequence reads: CAISDPGINEKLFF. CDR3 coding DNA: TGTGCCATCAGTGATCCAGGTATTAATGAAAAACTGTTTTTT.

The chain carries TRBV7-9 and TRBJ2-2, with D uncertain. The CDR3 extends over 12 amino acids. Trimming pared 6 bases from V and 5 bases from J, leaving 7 bases between. Looked up from germline, CDR1 is SEHNR and CDR2 is FQNEAQ (reference sequence). The CDR3 is CASRLSTGELFF. The DNA for the CDR3 is TGTGCCAGCAGATTAAGTACCGGGGAGCTGTTTTTT. Combining the CDR3 with reference TRBV7-9 and TRBJ2-2 gives the whole variable domain DTGVSQNPRHKITKRGQNVTFRCDPISEHNRLYWYRQTLGQGPEFLTYFQNEAQLEKSRLLSDRFSAERPKGSFSTLEIQRTEQGDSAMYLCASRLSTGELFFGEGSRLTVL.

The chain links TRBV5-1 to TRBJ2-1; 7 bases map to TRBD2. The germline V gene encodes CDR1 SGHRS and CDR2 YFSETQ. CDR3 length: 15 amino acids. V shed 0 bases and J 3 bases; nucleotides not matched to a gene: 3. The CDR3 here is CASSLDGRNYNEQFF. The CDR3 coding sequence is TGCGCCAGCAGCTTGGACGGGAGGAACTACAATGAGCAGTTCTTC.

The chain employs TRBV5-1 and TRBJ1-5; D ambiguous. The CDR3 spans 15 residues. Germline V gene data show CDR1 as SGHRS and CDR2 as YFSETQ. V lost 0 bases, J lost 6 bases, and 13 bases lay in between. CDR3 region: CASSLGEGIGQPQHF. The CDR3 DNA sequence: TGCGCCAGCAGCTTGGGTGAGGGCATCGGTCAGCCCCAGCATTTT.

The V call is TRBV7-8, the J call TRBJ1-5; D remains unclear. The CDR3 is 13 amino acids. The V and J ends lost 0 bases and 5 bases respectively, with 5 bases between them. Per germline, CDR1 SGHVS and CDR2 FQNEAQ. The CDR3 sequence: CASSLAEDQPQHF. CDR3 in DNA: TGTGCCAGCAGCTTAGCGGAGGATCAGCCCCAGCATTTT.

The chain combines TRBV28 with TRBJ2-2; 10 nucleotides align to TRBD2. The CDR3 totals 19 residues. Trimming removed 4 bases from V and 3 bases from J; junction bases left unmatched: 14. Germline values: CDR1 MDHEN, CDR2 SYDVKM. The CDR3 is CASSSLPISSGRDTGELFF. CDR3 in DNA: TGTGCCAGCAGTTCTCTACCAATAAGCAGCGGGAGGGACACCGGGGAGCTGTTTTTT.

The V gene is TRBV11-2, the J gene TRBJ1-3; D is perhaps TRBD1 (5 bases). With 2 bases removed from V and 9 bases from J, the gap between germline ends came to 11 bases. Germline CDR1 and CDR2: SGHAT and FQNNGV. CDR3 length: 13 residues. For the CDR3, the DNA is TGTGCCAGCAGCTTACCACCCGGGGGCACCATATATTTT. It codes for CASSLPPGGTIYF.

This clone was found once. The J gene is TRBJ2-1, the V gene TRBV19; TRBD2 matches at 11 bases. Germline CDR1 reads LNHDA; CDR2 reads SQIVND (reference sequence). J lost 4 bases, V lost 8 bases, and 7 bases had no gene match. This CDR3 is 15 amino acids long. The CDR3 reads CASVSGGAQYNEQFF. CDR3 DNA: TGTGCCAGTGTTAGCGGGGGGGCGCAATACAATGAGCAGTTCTTC. Complete variable domain (other parts from reference TRBV19 and TRBJ2-1): DGGITQSPKYLFRKEGQNVTLSCEQNLNHDAMYWYRQDPGQGLRLIYYSQIVNDFQKGDIAEGYSVSREKKESFPLTVTSAQKNPTAFYLCASVSGGAQYNEQFFGPGTRLTVL.

CDR3 coding DNA: TGCGCCAGCAGCTCTCCTGGGGGGACCGAAGCTTTCTTT. Translation gives CASSSPGGTEAFF. V gene TRBV5-1 combines with J gene TRBJ1-1; a possible D gene is TRBD1 (5 bases). This CDR3 is 13 amino acids long. The V end was cut by 3 bases, the J end by 8 bases, with 14 bases between. Germline CDR1 SGHRS, CDR2 YFSETQ.

J is TRBJ1-4 and V is TRBV4-1, with TRBD1 as a possible D gene (5 bases). The CDR3 runs 16 residues. The germline V and J ends were trimmed by 3 bases and 7 bases, with 18 bases remaining between them. CDR1 MGHRA and CDR2 YSYEKL come from the germline V gene. The CDR3 bases are TGCGCCAGCAGCCATGGGGGAGGGCAGGGCCTTGAAAAACTGTTTTTT. The encoded protein is CASSHGGGQGLEKLFF.

This sequence joins TRBV6-5 and TRBJ2-2, with a tentative D call TRBD2 (5 bases). The CDR3 contains 15 residues. Germline V lookup: CDR1 MNHEY, CDR2 SVGAGI. The V and J ends lost 2 bases and 3 bases respectively, with 10 bases between them. As DNA, the CDR3 is TGTGCCAGCAGTTACGACCCGGGGTACACCGGGGAGCTGTTTTTT. Amino acid sequence: CASSYDPGYTGELFF.

This clone came up once. V gene TRBV5-5 combines with J gene TRBJ2-6; TRBD2 might be the D (6 bases). The CDR3 is 18 amino acids. V lost 4 bases and J 2 bases, leaving 19 bases between the germline ends. The germline V gene encodes CDR1 SGHKS and CDR2 YYEKEE (reference sequence). CDR3 protein: CASSKVYLGLTGANVLTF. The DNA for the CDR3 is TGTGCCAGCAGCAAAGTTTATCTGGGACTGACTGGGGCCAACGTCCTGACTTTC. The whole variable domain, remainder taken from reference TRBV5-5 and TRBJ2-6, is DAGVTQSPTHLIKTRGQQVTLRCSPISGHKSVSWYQQVLGQGPQFIFQYYEKEERGRGNFPDRFSARQFPNYSSELNVNALLLGDSALYLCASSKVYLGLTGANVLTFGAGSRLTVL.

This clone was found once. The gene calls are TRBV5-6 and TRBJ1-5; weak D call: TRBD1 (5 bases). Trimming removed 1 base from V and 7 bases from J, with 6 bases in between. CDR1 and CDR2 from the germline V gene are SGHDT and YYEEEE. This CDR3 has 12 amino acids. The CDR3 DNA reads as TGTGCCAGCAGCTTGTGGGGGCAGCCCCAGCATTTT. Its protein product is CASSLWGQPQHF.

The V gene is TRBV14, the J gene TRBJ2-1; no reliable D call. Germline values: CDR1 SGHDN, CDR2 FVKESK. CDR3 length: 15 amino acids. Trimming cost V 0 bases and J 1 base, with 7 bases left between them. CDR3 in amino acids: CASSQDPGSYNEQFF. In DNA, the CDR3 is TGTGCCAGCAGCCAAGACCCGGGTTCCTACAATGAGCAGTTCTTC.

This chain uses TRBV12-3 or TRBV12-4 with TRBJ1-4, with D hard to call. V lost 6 bases and J lost 10, with 12 bases in between. This CDR3 comprises 12 residues. CDR3 in DNA: TGTGCCAGCAGACATGGCGGTGGAAAACTGTTTTTT. This gives the protein CASRHGGGKLFF.

The CDR3 sequence: CASSTLPGQGTYNEQFF. The CDR3 DNA reads TGTGCCAGTAGTACTCTCCCGGGACAGGGGACCTACAATGAGCAGTTCTTC. The chain has TRBV19 and TRBJ2-1; 10 nucleotides agree with TRBD1. Germline lookup yields CDR1 LNHDA and CDR2 SQIVND (reference sequence). After removal of 4 bases from V and 2 bases from J, the junction contained 8 bases not matched to a gene. There are 17 residues in the CDR3.